A single sample is the source of the 20 T cell receptor beta chains below, sequenced in a study of siplizumab effects on memory and regulatory T cells. Libraries were prepared by immunoSEQ multiplex PCR; TCRdb keeps only in-frame clonotypes and omits some of them. The repertoire holds approximately 100,000 clones, more than 90% seen once, with about 2.4% in the top ten. Sequenced: CD4+ T cells sorted from blood. These receptors all come from a human donor in good health. Some clones in this sample may be carry-over from other donors' samples.

The V and J genes are TRBV19 and TRBJ2-3; D perhaps matches TRBD2 (5 bases). The CDR3 covers 16 residues. Deletions cut 3 bases from V and 2 bases from J, with 15 bases between. The germline gives CDR1 LNHDA, CDR2 SQIVND (reference sequence). This chain's CDR3 is CASSMLVTTNTDTQYF. In DNA form, the CDR3 reads TGTGCCAGTAGTATGCTCGTGACTACTAACACAGATACGCAGTATTTT. Complete variable domain (other parts from reference TRBV19 and TRBJ2-3): DGGITQSPKYLFRKEGQNVTLSCEQNLNHDAMYWYRQDPGQGLRLIYYSQIVNDFQKGDIAEGYSVSREKKESFPLTVTSAQKNPTAFYLCASSMLVTTNTDTQYFGPGTRLTVL.

This chain connects TRBV5-8 to TRBJ2-7; 9 bases are shared with TRBD1. The CDR3 length is 16 residues. Germline V gene lookup returns CDR1 SGHTS and CDR2 YDEGEE. V lost 1 base, J lost 1 base, and 6 bases stayed unmatched. DNA of the CDR3: TGTGCCAGCAGCTTGAGGGGACAGGGAACATCCTACGAGCAGTACTTC. As protein: CASSLRGQGTSYEQYF.

The chain uses TRBV5-4 and TRBJ2-3; D might be TRBD2 (6 bases). Germline CDR1 reads SGHNT; CDR2 reads YYREEE (reference sequence). The germline V and J ends were trimmed by 3 bases and 5 bases, with 19 bases remaining between them. This CDR3 is built from 16 residues. The CDR3 here is CASSWGPGLHKDTQYF. The DNA of the CDR3 is TGTGCCAGCAGCTGGGGTCCGGGACTCCACAAAGATACGCAGTATTTT. Filled out from reference TRBV5-4 and TRBJ2-3, the complete variable domain reads ETGVTQSPTHLIKTRGQQVTLRCSSQSGHNTVSWYQQALGQGPQFIFQYYREEENGRGNFPPRFSGLQFPNYSSELNVNALELDDSALYLCASSWGPGLHKDTQYFGPGTRLTVL.

The V and J genes are TRBV4-2 and TRBJ1-5, with D maybe TRBD1 (5 bases). V was clipped by 4 bases and J by 1 base, with 17 bases between them. In germline, CDR1 is LGHNA, CDR2 YNFKEQ. The CDR3 contains 17 residues. The chain's CDR3 is CASSPLLGAGSNQPQHF. The CDR3 bases are TGTGCCAGCAGCCCCCTTCTCGGGGCTGGAAGCAATCAGCCCCAGCATTTT.

This chain uses TRBV5-5 with TRBJ2-5, with 9 positions matching TRBD1. The CDR3 is made up of 15 amino acids. Trimming cost V 4 bases and J 10 bases; bases outside gene matches: 14. CDR1 and CDR2 from the germline V gene are SGHKS and YYEKEE (reference sequence). The CDR3, as DNA: TGTGCCAGCAGCATATCCGGGACAGGGCTAACCGGCCAGTACTTC. This codes for CASSISGTGLTGQYF.

V and J are TRBV19 and TRBJ1-1; 7 positions match TRBD1. The CDR3 contains 14 residues. Germline assignment: CDR1 LNHDA and CDR2 SQIVND (reference sequence). J lost 7 bases, V lost 3 bases, and 8 bases had no gene match. The CDR3 sequence: CASSIRDRGNEAFF. The DNA for the CDR3 is TGTGCCAGTAGTATCAGGGACAGAGGTAATGAAGCTTTCTTT.

This rearrangement joins TRBV4-1 to TRBJ1-1; perhaps TRBD1 as D (6 bases). The length of the CDR3 is 14 residues. Trimming cost V 3 bases and J 1 base, with 9 bases left between them. CDR1 is MGHRA and CDR2 is YSYEKL in the germline V gene. This CDR3 is CASSHRQENTEAFF. The CDR3 nucleotides read TGCGCCAGCAGCCACCGACAGGAGAACACTGAAGCTTTCTTT.

The V call is TRBV7-2, the J call TRBJ2-5; TRBD1 matches 8 bases. Trimming cost V 3 bases and J 4 bases; bases outside gene matches: 7. Germline V gene data show CDR1 as SGHTA and CDR2 as FQGNSA. CDR3 size: 15 residues. The CDR3 reads CASSLRTGKGETQYF. CDR3 in DNA: TGTGCCAGCAGCTTGCGGACAGGGAAGGGAGAGACCCAGTACTTC. Full variable domain (remainder filled in from reference TRBV7-2 and TRBJ2-5): GAGVSQSPSNKVTEKGKDVELRCDPISGHTALYWYRQSLGQGLEFLIYFQGNSAPDKSGLPSDRFSAERTGGSVSTLTIQRTQQEDSAVYLCASSLRTGKGETQYFGPGTRLLVL.

The chain has TRBV7-3 and TRBJ2-6; D ambiguous. The CDR3 has 13 amino acids. Germline CDR1 is SGHTA and CDR2 is FQGTGA. V gave up 1 base and J gave up 3 bases, with 1 base separating them. The CDR3: CASSLNGANVLTF. In DNA, the CDR3 is TGTGCCAGCAGCTTAAATGGGGCCAACGTCCTGACTTTC.

The chain recombines TRBV7-9 with TRBJ1-2, with D perhaps matching TRBD1 (5 bases). Germline V gene sequence: CDR1 SEHNR, CDR2 FQNEAQ (reference sequence). Deletions cut 1 base from V and 8 bases from J, with 17 bases between. CDR3 size: 15 residues. The CDR3 sequence is CASSLVSLRGEGYTF. The CDR3, as DNA: TGTGCCAGCAGCTTAGTTTCACTCCGGGGGGAAGGCTACACCTTC.

In its sample, this clone was seen once. This sequence joins TRBV27 and TRBJ1-1; 9 nucleotides align to TRBD1. CDR3 length equals 15 residues. Unmatched junction bases numbered 9, after V lost 5 bases and J lost 5 bases. The germline CDR1 and CDR2 sequences are MNHEY and SMNVEV (reference sequence). The CDR3 loop is CASSGVGQGDTEAFF. For the CDR3, the DNA is TGTGCCAGCAGTGGGGTGGGACAGGGCGATACTGAAGCTTTCTTT.

The chain combines TRBV18 with TRBJ2-7; D may match TRBD1 or TRBD2 (5 bases each). There are 14 residues in the CDR3. The V and J ends lost 6 bases and 0 bases respectively, with 12 bases between them. Looked up from germline, CDR1 is KGHSH and CDR2 is LQKENI. Here the CDR3 DNA reads TGTGCCAGCTCTCCCAGGGACCTCTCCTACGAGCAGTACTTC. Protein sequence: CASSPRDLSYEQYF.

The chain joins TRBV7-9 to TRBJ1-4, with 8 bases aligning to TRBD1. J was trimmed by 2 bases and V by 4 bases; bases with no gene match: 9. Looked up from germline, CDR1 is SEHNR and CDR2 is FQNEAQ (reference sequence). This CDR3 has 17 residues. The CDR3 DNA follows: TGTGCCAGCAGCTCCGGACAGGGAGGAATGACTAATGAAAAACTGTTTTTT. It translates to CASSSGQGGMTNEKLFF.

A few counts support this clone. The CDR3 nucleotides are TGCAGCGGGGCTAGGAGGGGAGAAGGAGCTTTCTTT. As protein: CSGARRGEGAFF. The rearrangement joins TRBV29-1 to TRBJ1-1; possible D gene TRBD1, 5 bases. Germline loops: CDR1 SQVTM, CDR2 ANQGSEA. This CDR3 contains 12 residues. Trimming stripped 7 bases from V and 10 bases from J, with 19 bases between.

V is TRBV27 and J is TRBJ2-2; 14 positions agree with TRBD2. The CDR3 extends over 16 amino acids. J was trimmed by 6 bases and V by 6 bases; bases with no gene match: 6. Per the germline V gene, CDR1 is MNHEY and CDR2 is SMNVEV (reference sequence). The CDR3 spells CASSPTSGRAPGELFF. CDR3 nucleotide sequence: TGTGCCAGCAGCCCGACTAGCGGGAGGGCCCCCGGGGAGCTGTTTTTT.

This chain joins TRBV5-1 and TRBJ2-3; TRBD2 matches at 8 bases. This CDR3 comprises 15 residues. V lost 3 bases and J lost 4; bases outside the gene matches: 7. Germline values: CDR1 SGHRS, CDR2 YFSETQ. The CDR3 region has the DNA TGCGCCAGCAGCTCAACCGGGACTAGGCCAGATACGCAGTATTTT. Translation gives CASSSTGTRPDTQYF.

V and J are TRBV29-1 and TRBJ2-1; D possibly corresponds to TRBD2 (5 bases). V shed 3 bases and J shed 7 bases, with 22 bases lying between them. The CDR3 totals 16 residues. CDR1 SQVTM and CDR2 ANQGSEA come from the germline V gene. CDR3: CSVDIIATSFSNEQFF. CDR3 sequence (DNA): TGCAGCGTTGATATTATCGCCACTAGTTTTTCTAATGAGCAGTTCTTC.

V and J are TRBV18 and TRBJ2-7, with 7 positions matching TRBD2. Germline V gives CDR1 KGHSH, CDR2 LQKENI. Losses at the gene ends were 4 bases for V and 3 bases for J; bases not matched to a gene: 6. The CDR3 extends over 14 amino acids. The CDR3 sequence: CASSLNGRGYEQYF. The CDR3 DNA sequence: TGTGCCAGCTCACTGAATGGGAGGGGCTACGAGCAGTACTTC.

This chain links TRBV7-9 with TRBJ2-7, with 9 bases aligning to TRBD1. The CDR3 runs 15 residues. The V and J ends lost 5 bases and 2 bases, in that order; junction bases with no gene match: 7. Per germline, CDR1 SEHNR and CDR2 FQNEAQ (reference sequence). For the CDR3, the DNA is TGTGCCAGCAGCCACAGTGGGGACAGGGCCTACGAGCAGTACTTC. It yields the protein CASSHSGDRAYEQYF.

This chain connects TRBV4-2 to TRBJ1-1; the D is unclear. Trimming removed 1 base from V and 1 base from J, with 4 bases in between. Germline loops: CDR1 LGHNA, CDR2 YNFKEQ. The CDR3 covers 13 residues. The CDR3 DNA follows: TGTGCCAGCAGCCAAGGGGAGAACACTGAAGCTTTCTTT. Encoded protein: CASSQGENTEAFF.